Listed here are 10 T cell receptor beta chains from one sample, sequenced in a study of cytomegalovirus exposure and HLA in healthy donors. The PCR made use of 60 Vbeta and 13 Jbeta primers. Profiled with immunoSEQ multiplex PCR; TCRdb holds only in-frame clones, not every one. This repertoire shows 100,000 to 150,000 clones, around three quarters found once; its top ten account for around 4%. Sequenced sample: PBMCs. All receptors derive from a male donor in good health and CMV-seropositive.

This chain connects TRBV7-9 to TRBJ2-1; D unclear. V lost 2 bases to trimming and J lost 7 bases, with 6 bases between them. CDR3 length: 12 amino acids. Germline V gene data show CDR1 as SEHNR and CDR2 as FQNEAQ (reference sequence). Here the CDR3 DNA reads TGTGCCAGCAGCTTATGGCAGAATGAGCAGTTCTTC. Amino acid sequence: CASSLWQNEQFF.

This clone qualifies as medium-sized (0.01 to 0.1%). The V gene is TRBV15, the J gene TRBJ2-3; 7 positions match TRBD2. Germline V gene lookup returns CDR1 LNHNV and CDR2 YYDKDF (reference sequence). With 0 bases clipped from V and 1 base from J, the junction kept 1 base outside the gene matches. The CDR3 has 15 amino acids. Here the CDR3 reads CATSRDRGGTDTQYF. CDR3 in DNA: TGTGCCACCAGCAGAGATCGGGGGGGCACAGATACGCAGTATTTT.

The gene calls are TRBV6-5 and TRBJ2-3; D is possibly TRBD1 (5 bases). V lost 0 bases to trimming and J lost 2 bases, with 12 bases between them. This CDR3 region has 16 residues. From germline, CDR1 is MNHEY and CDR2 SVGAGI. The CDR3 spells CASSYSSSGYTDTQYF. The CDR3 nucleotides are TGTGCCAGCAGTTACTCGTCGTCAGGGTACACAGATACGCAGTATTTT.

The V gene is TRBV7-9, the J gene TRBJ2-3, with 9 bases aligning to TRBD2. Trimming at V came to 11 bases and at J to 5 bases, leaving 14 bases not matched to a gene. CDR3 length: 15 amino acids. Germline-derived CDR1 and CDR2 are SEHNR and FQNEAQ (reference sequence). CDR3 nucleotides: TGTGCCGAGACACTAAGGGCTAGCGGGGTAGATACGCAGTATTTT. Its protein is CAETLRASGVDTQYF. Looking up the rest from reference TRBV7-9 and TRBJ2-3 gives the full variable domain: DTGVSQNPRHKITKRGQNVTFRCDPISEHNRLYWYRQTLGQGPEFLTYFQNEAQLEKSRLLSDRFSAERPKGSFSTLEIQRTEQGDSAMYLCAETLRASGVDTQYFGPGTRLTVL.

The chain has TRBV21-1 and TRBJ2-7; the DNA was not compared with TRBD2, the D call given in the table. TRBV21-1 is a pseudogene segment. This CDR3 comprises 13 residues. The CDR3 loop is CASLAGTGYEQYF. CDR3 sequence (DNA): TGTGCCAGCTTAGCGGGAACGGGCTACGAGCAGTACTTC.

CDR3 in DNA: TGTGCCAGCAGCGCTCAGGGGGCTGTTAATCAGCCCCAGCATTTT. Protein sequence: CASSAQGAVNQPQHF. The chain combines TRBV7-9 with TRBJ1-5; 8 nucleotides match TRBD1. There are 15 residues in the CDR3. V gave up 5 bases and J gave up 4 bases; unmatched junction bases: 7. The germline V gene has CDR1 SEHNR and CDR2 FQNEAQ (reference sequence). Based on the CDR3 plus reference TRBV7-9 and TRBJ1-5, the full variable domain is DTGVSQNPRHKITKRGQNVTFRCDPISEHNRLYWYRQTLGQGPEFLTYFQNEAQLEKSRLLSDRFSAERPKGSFSTLEIQRTEQGDSAMYLCASSAQGAVNQPQHFGDGTRLSIL.

This clone was observed a single time. The chain joins TRBV7-9 to TRBJ2-7; TRBD2 matches at 7 bases. Trimming cost V 4 bases and J 5 bases; bases outside gene matches: 5. This CDR3 has 13 amino acids. CDR1 SEHNR and CDR2 FQNEAQ come from the germline V gene (reference sequence). In DNA form, the CDR3 reads TGTGCCAGCAGCTCCCGGACTAGTGACGAGCAGTACTTC. The encoded protein is CASSSRTSDEQYF. Full variable domain (remainder filled in from reference TRBV7-9 and TRBJ2-7): DTGVSQNPRHKITKRGQNVTFRCDPISEHNRLYWYRQTLGQGPEFLTYFQNEAQLEKSRLLSDRFSAERPKGSFSTLEIQRTEQGDSAMYLCASSSRTSDEQYFGPGTRLTVT.

V is TRBV5-1 and J is TRBJ2-4; tentative D call: TRBD2 (5 bases). Germline lookup yields CDR1 SGHRS and CDR2 YFSETQ. CDR3 length: 15 amino acids. Trimming pared 2 bases from V and 12 bases from J, leaving 21 bases between. The CDR3 here is CASSLQRGGLGSQYF. The CDR3 DNA reads as TGCGCCAGCAGCTTACAACGGGGTGGACTGGGGAGTCAGTACTTC.

V is TRBV30 and J is TRBJ2-2; D possibly corresponds to TRBD2 (5 bases). The CDR3 is made up of 18 amino acids. Germline V gives CDR1 GTSNPN, CDR2 SVGIG (reference sequence). Trimming removed 2 bases at V and 2 bases at J, with 21 bases between. Here the CDR3 DNA reads TGTGCCTGGAGTTTATTAGATCGAGGAGGACCTAACACCGGGGAGCTGTTTTTT. Translated: CAWSLLDRGGPNTGELFF.

The J gene is TRBJ2-7, the V gene TRBV27; D might be TRBD1 (6 bases). This CDR3 region has 16 residues. V was shortened by 0 bases and J by 0 bases, with 12 bases between the two germline ends. The germline gives CDR1 MNHEY, CDR2 SMNVEV (reference sequence). The CDR3 here is CASSLSLGHHSYEQYF. In DNA, the CDR3 is TGTGCCAGCAGTTTATCCCTGGGACACCACTCCTACGAGCAGTACTTC.